This TCR beta chain was captured in a study of cytomegalovirus exposure and HLA in healthy donors. Across the study: The Caucasian-associated ancestry cluster contained about four fifths of the 398 genotyped donors.

This CDR3 region has 15 residues. Per germline, CDR1 SGHTA and CDR2 FQGNSA. V was pared by 5 bases and J by 5 bases, with 11 bases of the junction left unmatched. Note on this clone: What it binds is not known.

Study results and limitations: CMV serostatus alone was available as immune exposure information.

Both 60 Vbeta primers and 13 Jbeta primers went into the PCR. Using immunoSEQ multiplex PCR, the repertoire was profiled, and TCRdb retains in-frame clones only, with some absent. The repertoire holds tens of thousands of clones, with roughly 85% as singletons. As for the donors, each was a healthy bone marrow donor. The rearrangement uses TRBV7-2 and TRBJ2-5; 7 bases are a match to TRBD1. Sequenced: PBMCs. The TCR sequence derives from a young man in good health and CMV-seronegative. CDR3 nucleotide sequence: TGTGCCAGCAGCCTCCAGACAGGGCTGGGGGAGACCCAGTACTTC. It yields the protein CASSLQTGLGETQYF.